This T cell receptor (beta chain) was recorded in a study of sequential checkpoint blockade in melanoma. Some clones are missing from TCRdb's copy, which holds only in-frame ones; the method was immunoSEQ multiplex PCR. Among about 40,000 clones listed, around 86% were seen once. Treatment defined: randomized to nivolumab then ipilimumab (arm A) or the reverse (arm B). CDR1 is MNHEY and CDR2 is SVGAGI in the germline V gene. With V trimmed by 6 bases and J by 3 bases, 6 bases remained unmatched. This CDR3 spans 14 amino acids. This TCR came from a human donor with melanoma. Specimen: CD8+ T cells sorted from blood (inferred from file names), collected from a patient given nivolumab and ipilimumab in sequence. V is TRBV6-5 and J is TRBJ2-3; 7 positions match TRBD2. The chain's CDR3 is CASRAGVRTDTQYF. The CDR3, as DNA: TGTGCCAGCAGGGCGGGAGTTCGAACAGATACGCAGTATTTT.